This TCR beta chain comes out of a study of T-cell memory formation after mild COVID-19. Background on the study: The two donors had largely donor-specific TCR clusters.

Comment on this clonotype: Its antigen remains unknown.

Germline V gene data show CDR1 as SGHRS and CDR2 as YFSETQ. V lost 6 bases and J 5 bases, leaving 8 bases between the germline ends. This CDR3 has 11 amino acids. Sample barcodes and UMIs were carried by the TCR alpha and TCR beta cDNA libraries that 5'RACE generated with constant-segment primers. TCRdb independently ran MiXCR on the 5' RACE reads; one entry per CDR3 protein. The sample holds around 470,000 distinct CDR3 sequences, over 15% seen once. Findings and caveats of the study: The CD4+ clones that contracted clustered mainly within CM and EM, and the CD8+ clones concentrated in EMRA. Clones shrinking between day 15 and 85 showed a balanced CD4/CD8 split, and those that grew later tilted toward CD4+.

This receptor was identified in an adult woman who had mild COVID-19 (a few samples of this study predate the infection). Cell type and time point are not known. V is TRBV5-1 and J is TRBJ1-2; D is ambiguous. The source material was PBMCs or a T cell subset sorted from them (not recorded which). CDR3 sequence (DNA): TGCGCCAGCACGGAAGGATATGGCTACACCTTC. Its translation is CASTEGYGYTF.